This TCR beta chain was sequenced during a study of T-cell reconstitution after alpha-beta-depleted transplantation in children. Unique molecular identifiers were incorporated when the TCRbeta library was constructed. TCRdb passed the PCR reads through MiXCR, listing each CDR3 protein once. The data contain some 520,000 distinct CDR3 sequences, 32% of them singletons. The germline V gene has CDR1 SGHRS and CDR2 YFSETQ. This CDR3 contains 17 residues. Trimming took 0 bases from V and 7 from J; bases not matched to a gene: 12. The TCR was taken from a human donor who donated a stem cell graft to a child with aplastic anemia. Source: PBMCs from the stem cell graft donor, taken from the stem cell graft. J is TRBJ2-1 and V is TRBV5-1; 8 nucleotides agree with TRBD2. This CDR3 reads CASSLAYGREAGNEQFF. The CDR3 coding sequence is TGCGCCAGCAGCTTGGCGTATGGGCGGGAGGCCGGGAATGAGCAGTTCTTC.